The 16 T cell receptor delta chains in this list originate from one sample, sequenced in a study of gamma-delta T cells after stem cell transplantation. TCRdb re-called the RT-PCR reads with CATT. Here the sample spans over a thousand delta-chain clones, over 4.5% being singletons. Sequencing was carried out using gamma-delta T cells. Receptors originate from a human donor. It is not recorded whose cells these are; they may come from a transplant donor.

Points on this clone: TCRdb attributes to this sequence the protein of a much larger clone, which differs from the DNA translation at residue 15; a read error is likely, and the protein displayed is translated from the DNA. The chain combines TRAV29/DV5 with TRDJ1; TRDD3 might be the D (6 bases). Trimming removed 1 base from V and 3 bases from J, with 31 bases in between. This CDR3 is built from 20 residues. The V gene's germline CDR1 is NSMFDY and CDR2 ISSIKDK. The CDR3 spells CAASPREVASVGAYADKLIF. The CDR3 bases are TGTGCAGCAAGCCCCCGGGAGGTTGCCTCGGTGGGGGCATACGCCGATAAACTCATCTTT.

This clone is hyperexpanded within its sample. The sample carries other DNA sequences with the same CDR3. This chain joins TRDV2 and TRDJ1, with 9 nucleotides matching TRDD3. The V gene's germline CDR1 is GEAIGNYY and CDR2 EKD. V lost 2 bases to trimming and J lost 0 bases; unmatched junction nucleotides: 12. CDR3 length: 18 residues. Here the CDR3 DNA reads TGTGCCTGTGACAGTGTACTGGGGGACCAAGGGTACACCGATAAACTCATCTTT. It encodes CACDSVLGDQGYTDKLIF.

This clone was seen more than once but under ten times. With only one base between it and a far larger clone, this is likely a read error. The same CDR3 arises from other DNA sequences in this sample as well. V gene TRDV2 combines with J gene TRDJ1; 9 positions agree with TRDD3. CDR3 length: 18 amino acids. The germline CDR1 and CDR2 sequences are GEAIGNYY and EKD. This CDR3 is CACDLGYWGTAYTDKLIF. The CDR3 coding sequence is TGTGCCTGTGACTTGGGGTACTGGGGGACCGCGTACACCGATAAACTCATCTTC.

This clone was seen a handful of times. A much larger clone sits a single nucleotide away, making a read error possible. Other DNA sequences in the same sample also yield this CDR3. This chain links TRDV1 with TRDJ1; D might be TRDD3 (5 bases). Germline V gene sequence: CDR1 TSWWSYY, CDR2 QGS. The CDR3 is made up of 15 amino acids. This CDR3 is CALGAWVGHTDKLIF. The CDR3 coding sequence is TGTGCTCTTGGTGCGTGGGTGGGGCACACCGATAAGCTCATCTTT.

This clone was observed a few times. It is likely a read error: a sequence one base away is far more abundant. The V gene is TRDV2, the J gene TRDJ1, with TRDD3 identical over 7 bases. Germline CDR1 reads GEAIGNYY; CDR2 reads EKD. Germline trimming cut 0 bases from V and 0 bases from J; bases unmatched to any gene: 21. The CDR3 is 21 residues long. The CDR3 here is CACDTVDPLGGGPPNTDKLIF. Here the CDR3 DNA reads TGTGCCTGTGACACCGTGGATCCCCTTGGTGGGGGACCTCCCAACACCGATAAACTCATCTTT.

This clone occurred a few times. A read error likely explains this, since a far larger clone differs by one base. Other DNA sequences in this specimen translate into the identical CDR3. V and J are TRDV2 and TRDJ1; D is uncertain. The CDR3 spans 16 residues. In germline, CDR1 is GEAIGNYY, CDR2 EKD. V was shortened by 3 bases and J by 1 base, with 17 bases between the two germline ends. The DNA of the CDR3 is TGTGCCTGTGACCGGCTACCCCGTGGTTCCACCGATAAACTCATCTTT. Translating gives CACDRLPRGSTDKLIF.

This clone is labeled as medium-sized. The chain links TRDV1 to TRDJ1; 12 bases line up with TRDD3. Germline V gene data show CDR1 as TSWWSYY and CDR2 as QGS. This CDR3 is 19 amino acids long. Trimming at V came to 3 bases and at J to 1 base, leaving 12 bases not matched to a gene. The CDR3 region is CALGESSVLGDTCTDKLIF. The CDR3 DNA sequence: TGTGCTCTTGGGGAGTCCTCAGTACTGGGGGATACTTGCACCGATAAACTCATCTTT.

This clone was detected only a few times. Possible read error: a much larger clone is one base away. J is TRDJ1 and V is TRDV1; TRDD3 aligns across 12 bases. V dropped 4 bases and J dropped 4; count of bases not matched to a gene: 43. The CDR3 has 28 amino acids. CDR1 and CDR2 from the germline V gene are TSWWSYY and QGS. The CDR3 reads CALGGTRERFKYSSTGGYTEDPCDKLIF. For the CDR3, the DNA is TGTGCTCTTGGGGGAACCCGAGAACGATTCAAATATTCCAGTACTGGGGGATACACCGAGGATCCTTGCGATAAACTCATCTTT.

This clone was seen a handful of times. The chain couples TRDV1 to TRDJ1; no firm D call. The germline V and J ends were trimmed by 1 base and 0 bases, with 12 bases remaining between them. Germline V gene sequence: CDR1 TSWWSYY, CDR2 QGS. CDR3 size: 16 residues. The CDR3 reads CALGERAEGDTDKLIF. Written as DNA, the CDR3 is TGTGCTCTTGGGGAACGGGCAGAGGGAGACACCGATAAACTCATCTTT.

For this clone: TCRdb records a much larger clone's protein for this DNA, with a difference at residue 13 that likely arises from a read error; the protein given is the translation of the DNA. The V call is TRAV29/DV5, the J call TRDJ3; 9 bases agree with TRDD2. Germline V CDR1 and CDR2: NSMFDY, ISSIKDK. J lost 5 bases, V lost 5 bases, and 20 bases had no gene match. The CDR3 totals 20 residues. The CDR3 reads CAATFLRGETKSRDTRQMFF. CDR3 in DNA: TGTGCAGCCACCTTCCTACGGGGAGAGACTAAGTCCCGGGACACCCGACAGATGTTTTTC.

The sample holds a few counts of this clone. The TCRdb record carries a much larger clone's protein, which differs from this DNA's translation at residue 10; a read error is the likely cause, and the protein listed here is the DNA translation. The chain recombines TRDV2 with TRDJ1, with TRDD3 matching over 9 bases. Germline CDR1 reads GEAIGNYY; CDR2 reads EKD. J was trimmed by 0 bases and V by 1 base; bases with no gene match: 11. The CDR3 consists of 18 residues. The CDR3 is CACDTTGGNRTYTDKLIF. DNA of the CDR3: TGTGCCTGTGACACGACTGGGGGAAACAGGACGTACACCGATAAACTCATCTTT.

This clone has just a few counts. A single base is all that separates this from a far larger clone, so a read error is likely. V gene TRDV2 combines with J gene TRDJ1; 9 nucleotides match TRDD3. CDR1 and CDR2 (germline): GEAIGNYY, EKD. V dropped 2 bases and J dropped 3; count of bases not matched to a gene: 15. CDR3 length: 18 amino acids. The CDR3 spells CACDSVLGDQGYADKLIF. The CDR3 coding sequence is TGTGCCTGTGACAGTGTACTGGGGGACCAAGGGTACGCCGATAAACTCATCTTT.

This clone is large by share. The sample has other DNA sequences that encode this CDR3 too. This chain joins TRDV1 and TRDJ1; a possible D gene is TRDD2 (7 bases). Trimming stripped 3 bases from V and 1 base from J, with 27 bases between. The CDR3 is 20 residues long. Germline-derived CDR1 and CDR2 are TSWWSYY and QGS. As DNA, the CDR3 is TGTGCTCTTGGGGAGCTACGCTTCCTATCGAGGGGGGAGCTCACCGATAAACTCATCTTT. Its protein is CALGELRFLSRGELTDKLIF.

This clone was seen more than once but under ten times. A read error may be the cause here, since a much bigger clone is one base away. The chain combines TRDV1 with TRDJ1; D assignment may be TRDD2 or TRDD3 (9 bases each). In germline, CDR1 is TSWWSYY, CDR2 QGS. Trimming left V 3 bases short and J 0 bases short, with 32 bases between. The CDR3 is made up of 22 amino acids. In DNA, the CDR3 is TGTGCTCTTGGGGACTCGGCCTTCCTACCCATTACTGGGGGACCGTACACCGATAAACTCATCTTT. Amino acids: CALGDSAFLPITGGPYTDKLIF.

To note about this clone: A far larger clone is one base from this, pointing to a likely read error. The V call is TRDV1, the J call TRDJ1; TRDD3 matches at 13 bases. This CDR3 is 22 amino acids long. The J segment lost 0 bases and the V segment lost 2 bases, leaving 18 bases of the junction unmatched. Looked up from germline, CDR1 is TSWWSYY and CDR2 is QGS. For the CDR3, the DNA is TGTGCTCTTGGGGAAGTCCTACTTGGATACTGGGGGATACGCCCGTACACCGATAAACTCATCTTT. This encodes CALGEVLLGYWGIRPYTDKLIF.

To note about this clone: TCRdb's entry gives the protein of a much larger clone, which mismatches this DNA's translation at residue 4, likely from a read error; the protein reported here is translated from the DNA. J is TRDJ1 and V is TRDV1, with TRDD3 matching 9 bases. The CDR3 contains 19 residues. The germline CDR1 and CDR2 sequences are TSWWSYY and QGS. V lost 7 bases and J lost 0; bases outside the gene matches: 18. The CDR3 region has the DNA TGTGCTCTTGAGGGTCTTCCACGGGGGATACCCCCATACACCGATAAACTCATCTTT. Its translation: CALEGLPRGIPPYTDKLIF.